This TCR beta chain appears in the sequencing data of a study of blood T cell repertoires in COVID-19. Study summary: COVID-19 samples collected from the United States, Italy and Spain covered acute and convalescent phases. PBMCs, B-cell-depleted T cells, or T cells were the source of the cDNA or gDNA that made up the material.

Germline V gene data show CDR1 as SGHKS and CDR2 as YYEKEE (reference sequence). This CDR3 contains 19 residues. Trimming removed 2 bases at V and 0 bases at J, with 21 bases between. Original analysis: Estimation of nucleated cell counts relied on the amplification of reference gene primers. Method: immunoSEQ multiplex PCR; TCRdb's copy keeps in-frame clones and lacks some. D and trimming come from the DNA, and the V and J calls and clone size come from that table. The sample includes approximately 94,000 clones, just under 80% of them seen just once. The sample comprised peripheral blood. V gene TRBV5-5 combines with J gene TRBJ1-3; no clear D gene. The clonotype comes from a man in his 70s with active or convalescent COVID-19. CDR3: CASSFLPPLSILSGNTIYF. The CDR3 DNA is TGTGCCAGCAGCTTCCTACCCCCATTATCCATCCTCTCTGGAAACACCATATATTTT.